This is a list of T cell receptor beta chains from one sample in a study of blood T cell repertoires in COVID-19. Only in-frame clones appear in the TCRdb table, and some are missing; sequencing was by immunoSEQ multiplex PCR. This table holds approximately 300,000 clones, 80% to 90% found once. Sequenced: PBMCs or T cells enriched from blood (not recorded which). All receptors come from a woman in her thirties who had recovered from COVID-19. Each CDR3 is given with its conserved first and last residue. A D gene is named only where the DNA matches it firmly. Some rows have no size entry. The others give once, few or many, or a class for an expanded clone.

clone_size j_call d_call v_call cdr3_aa cdr3_nt
NA TRBJ2-2 TRBD1 TRBV9 CASGLLQGARVTGELFF TGTGCCAGCGGGCTCCTTCAGGGGGCGAGGGTCACCGGGGAGCTGTTTTTT
NA TRBJ1-4 TRBD1 TRBV5-1 CASSLDGTGGNEKLFF TGCGCCAGCAGCTTGGACGGGACAGGGGGTAATGAAAAACTGTTTTTT
NA TRBJ2-1 NA TRBV7-9 CASSLRTSYNEQFF TGTGCCAGCAGCTTAAGGACTTCTTACAATGAGCAGTTCTTC
NA TRBJ1-6 NA TRBV11-2 CASRPLGRGGRSPLHF TGTGCCAGCAGGCCTCTCGGTAGGGGAGGAAGATCACCCCTCCACTTT
NA TRBJ2-5 TRBD2 TRBV6-4 CASSENGGDGEETQYF TGTGCCAGCAGTGAAAATGGGGGGGACGGAGAAGAGACCCAGTACTTC
NA TRBJ2-7 NA TRBV12-3/TRBV12-4 CASTPKGGYEQYF TGTGCCAGCACCCCCAAAGGGGGATACGAGCAGTACTTC
NA TRBJ2-7 TRBD2 TRBV5-4 CASSLGGRAYEQYF TGTGCCAGCAGCTTGGGGGGGAGGGCGTACGAGCAGTACTTC
NA TRBJ1-6 NA TRBV27 CASMAAARPSSYNSPLHF TGTGCCAGCATGGCTGCCGCGCGGCCGAGCTCCTATAATTCACCCCTCCACTTT
NA TRBJ2-1 NA TRBV11-2 CASSRRTKAHNEQFF TGTGCCAGCAGCCGGAGGACGAAAGCTCACAATGAGCAGTTCTTC
NA TRBJ2-2 NA TRBV10-1 CASSPSVSGELFF TGCGCCAGCAGCCCGTCGGTCTCCGGGGAGCTGTTTTTT
few TRBJ1-5 NA TRBV4-1 CASSQNLGQPQHF TGCGCCAGCAGCCAAAACCTCGGTCAGCCCCAGCATTTT
NA TRBJ1-1 TRBD1 TRBV5-1 CASTKTGGYTEAFF TGCGCCAGCACTAAGACAGGGGGCTACACTGAAGCTTTCTTT
NA TRBJ2-1 TRBD1 TRBV11-3 CASSSRQGNEQFF TGTGCCAGCAGCTCCCGACAGGGCAATGAGCAGTTCTTC
NA TRBJ2-2 TRBD2 TRBV7-6 CASSPRGDTGELFF TGTGCCAGCAGCCCTCGGGGGGACACCGGGGAGCTGTTTTTT
NA TRBJ2-7 NA TRBV2 CASSDPSTYEQYF TGTGCCAGCAGTGACCCTAGCACCTACGAGCAGTACTTC
NA TRBJ2-1 TRBD2 TRBV19 CASSIRGSSYNEQFF TGTGCCAGTAGTATTCGCGGGAGCTCCTACAATGAGCAGTTCTTC
NA TRBJ2-7 NA TRBV5-5 CASSLGSRTVSYEQYF TGTGCCAGCAGCTTAGGTTCTCGGACAGTCTCCTACGAGCAGTACTTC
NA TRBJ2-4 TRBD2 TRBV7-9 CASSLDLVSGAKNIQYF TGTGCCAGCAGCTTAGATTTAGTTAGCGGGGCCAAAAACATTCAGTACTTC
NA TRBJ2-1 TRBD2 TRBV19 CASSIDLAGGRHEQFF TGTGCCAGTAGTATAGATCTAGCGGGAGGACGCCATGAGCAGTTCTTC
NA TRBJ1-1 NA TRBV29-1 CSVAKSSTEAFF TGCAGCGTTGCCAAGTCTAGCACTGAAGCTTTCTTT
NA TRBJ1-2 TRBD1 TRBV7-9 CASSPTGGPYGYTF TGTGCCAGCAGCCCTACAGGGGGCCCCTATGGCTACACCTTC
NA TRBJ1-2 NA TRBV19 CASSIGGSNGYTF TGTGCCAGTAGTATTGGGGGCAGTAATGGCTACACCTTC
NA TRBJ2-7 TRBD2 TRBV27 CASSPAGIHEQYF TGTGCCAGCAGCCCAGCGGGAATCCACGAGCAGTACTTC
NA TRBJ2-7 TRBD1 TRBV9 CASSVEQGGPYEQYF TGTGCCAGCAGCGTAGAACAGGGGGGCCCCTACGAGCAGTACTTC
NA TRBJ2-1 NA TRBV14 CASSQVGGIYNEQFF TGTGCCAGCAGCCAAGTAGGCGGGATCTACAATGAGCAGTTCTTC
few TRBJ2-2 NA TRBV5-4 CASSLGGSGAGELFF TGTGCCAGCAGCTTGGGGGGATCGGGGGCCGGGGAGCTGTTTTTT
NA TRBJ2-7 NA TRBV21-1 CASTPSRRSSYEQYF TGTGCCAGCACCCCATCCAGGAGGAGCTCCTACGAGCAGTACTTC
NA TRBJ1-2 TRBD1 TRBV7-9 CASSLTTGNYGYTF TGTGCCAGCAGCTTAACGACAGGGAACTATGGCTACACCTTC
NA TRBJ1-1 NA TRBV7-9 CASSSVGGYEGTEAFF TGTGCCAGCAGCTCTGTTGGGGGCTATGAAGGCACTGAAGCTTTCTTT
NA TRBJ1-2 NA TRBV5-1 CASSAQALYGYTF TGCGCCAGCAGCGCACAGGCCCTCTATGGCTACACCTTC
few TRBJ1-5 TRBD1 TRBV27 CASSLRGRNQPQHF TGTGCCAGCAGCCTTAGGGGGCGGAATCAGCCCCAGCATTTT
once TRBJ2-2 NA TRBV5-4 CASRRTDSVPGELFF TGTGCCAGCAGACGAACGGACAGTGTACCGGGGGAGCTGTTTTTT
NA TRBJ1-2 NA TRBV29-1 CSVEDSAVYGYTF TGCAGCGTTGAGGACAGTGCGGTCTATGGCTACACCTTC
NA TRBJ2-7 NA TRBV12-3/TRBV12-4 CASSSSAYEQYF TGTGCCAGCAGCTCATCAGCCTACGAGCAGTACTTC
NA TRBJ2-2 TRBD1 TRBV19 CASSIGQGASGELFF TGTGCCAGTAGTATAGGTCAGGGGGCAAGCGGGGAGCTGTTTTTT
NA TRBJ1-5 NA TRBV21-1 CASSKERYNQPQHF TGTGCCAGCAGCAAAGAACGGTACAATCAGCCCCAGCATTTT
NA TRBJ1-1 NA TRBV30 CGLTPWKVRRNTEAFF TGTGGCCTAACCCCCTGGAAAGTGAGGAGGAACACTGAAGCTTTCTTT
NA TRBJ2-2 TRBD1 TRBV6-5 CASSYLRTGSSGELFF TGTGCCAGCAGTTACCTCAGGACAGGGTCCTCTGGGGAGCTGTTTTTT
NA TRBJ1-2 NA TRBV19 CASSLQGTYGYTF TGTGCCAGTAGTCTCCAGGGGACCTATGGCTACACCTTC
NA TRBJ2-1 NA TRBV27 CASTPLEGLGYNEQFF TGTGCCAGCACCCCCCTGGAGGGACTCGGATACAATGAGCAGTTCTTC
NA TRBJ1-2 NA TRBV29-1 CSVVGGERNGYTF TGCAGCGTTGTAGGGGGGGAAAGAAATGGCTACACCTTC
NA TRBJ1-5 NA TRBV5-1 CASSKDGDSNQPQHF TGCGCCAGCAGCAAGGACGGGGATAGCAATCAGCCCCAGCATTTT
NA TRBJ1-1 NA TRBV28 CASSLRGLNTEAFF TGTGCCAGCAGCCTCAGAGGGCTTAACACTGAAGCTTTCTTT
NA TRBJ1-6 NA TRBV3-1/TRBV3-2 CASSQDSGGGYNSPLHF TGTGCCAGCAGCCAAGATTCAGGTGGGGGGTATAATTCACCCCTCCACTTT
NA TRBJ2-5 NA TRBV28 CASSFGSGETQYF TGTGCCAGCAGTTTCGGGTCCGGGGAGACCCAGTACTTC
NA TRBJ1-2 NA TRBV7-2 CASSRPGYGYTF TGTGCCAGCAGCCGACCGGGGTATGGCTACACCTTC
once TRBJ1-4 NA TRBV6-5 CASGYTVSGTNEKLFF TGTGCCAGCGGTTACACCGTCAGTGGAACTAATGAAAAACTGTTTTTT
NA TRBJ2-3 TRBD2 TRBV7-2 CASRTNFGGATDTQYF TGTGCCAGCAGAACCAACTTCGGGGGGGCTACAGATACGCAGTATTTT
once TRBJ1-5 TRBD1 TRBV30 CAWSVRPGGTGLGGRPQHF TGTGCCTGGAGTGTAAGGCCAGGGGGCACCGGACTGGGTGGTCGTCCCCAGCATTTT
NA TRBJ2-5 NA TRBV7-9 CASSPGEAETQYF TGTGCCAGCAGCCCAGGGGAAGCAGAGACCCAGTACTTC
NA TRBJ2-1 NA TRBV9 CASSVGKGGYEQFF TGTGCCAGCAGCGTAGGGAAAGGAGGTTACGAGCAGTTCTTC
NA TRBJ2-1 TRBD1 TRBV10-2 CASSQPGQGSYNEQFF TGCGCCAGCAGTCAACCGGGACAGGGCTCCTACAATGAGCAGTTCTTC
few TRBJ1-2 NA TRBV28 CASSFSSMGDGYTF TGTGCCAGCAGTTTCTCCTCCATGGGCGATGGCTACACCTTC
NA TRBJ2-7 TRBD1 TRBV3-1/TRBV3-2 CASSQVPIGTGPLEQYF TGTGCCAGCAGCCAAGTTCCTATCGGGACAGGCCCCTTGGAGCAGTACTTC